The next 26 T cell receptor beta chains were all read from a single sample in a study of control samples from healthy donors and cancer patients (dated by TCRdb to 2020 to 2021). Receptors were amplified or captured by the immunoSEQ multiplex PCR assay. What TCRdb holds here is the immuneACCESS table cut down to in-frame rearrangements. Part of the clones is not present; checked against another copy, under half of the missing clones reflect an unresolved V gene, and the others are unexplained. Present in this sample are 150,000 or so clones, about 94% of which were seen just once. The top ten clones comprise 4.5% to 6% of the sample. Source material: blood. These receptors were collected from a man aged 35 to 55 in good health.

This clone was picked up one time. The chain carries TRBV27 and TRBJ1-5; 10 bases match TRBD1. Germline V gives CDR1 MNHEY, CDR2 SMNVEV (reference sequence). Unmatched junction bases numbered 5, after V lost 2 bases and J lost 1 base. The length of the CDR3 is 17 residues. The CDR3 reads CASSLGTGEGSNQPQHF. The CDR3 nucleotides are TGTGCCAGCAGTTTAGGGACAGGGGAGGGGAGCAATCAGCCCCAGCATTTT.

This chain uses TRBV9 with TRBJ2-1, with unresolved D. The CDR3 has 17 amino acids. Trimming pared 0 bases from V and 3 bases from J, leaving 16 bases between. Germline lookup yields CDR1 SGDLS and CDR2 YYNGEE. CDR3 sequence reads: CASSVGGMRGIYNEQFF. DNA for the CDR3: TGTGCCAGCAGCGTAGGTGGAATGCGAGGCATCTACAATGAGCAGTTCTTC.

V is TRBV21-1 and J is TRBJ1-5; no check of the table's D call, TRBD1, against the DNA was made. TRBV21-1 is a recognized pseudogene. The CDR3 is 16 amino acids. DNA of the CDR3: TGTGCCAGCAGCAAAGAGCGGACAGGGCCCAGCCAGCCCCAGCATTTT. It codes for CASSKERTGPSQPQHF.

The chain employs TRBV9 and TRBJ1-4; D perhaps matches TRBD1 (6 bases). The germline V and J ends were trimmed by 0 bases and 12 bases, with 12 bases remaining between them. The CDR3 consists of 13 residues. Germline lookup yields CDR1 SGDLS and CDR2 YYNGEE. The CDR3 protein is CASSVGIEGELFF. CDR3 sequence (DNA): TGTGCCAGCAGCGTAGGAATTGAGGGGGAACTGTTTTTT. Looking up the rest from reference TRBV9 and TRBJ1-4 gives the full variable domain: DSGVTQTPKHLITATGQRVTLRCSPRSGDLSVYWYQQSLDQGLQFLIQYYNGEERAKGNILERFSAQQFPDLHSELNLSSLELGDSALYFCASSVGIEGELFFGSGTQLSVL.

The rearrangement links TRBV13 to TRBJ1-6; no reliable D call. The CDR3 runs to 15 residues. The V and J ends lost 3 bases and 6 bases respectively, with 12 bases between them. The V gene's germline CDR1 is PRHDT and CDR2 FYEKMQ (reference sequence). Here the CDR3 reads CASSFGVLINSPLHF. Written as DNA, the CDR3 is TGTGCCAGCAGCTTCGGGGTACTCATTAATTCACCCCTCCACTTT. The full variable domain, with the rest looked up from reference TRBV13 and TRBJ1-6, is AAGVIQSPRHLIKEKRETATLKCYPIPRHDTVYWYQQGPGQDPQFLISFYEKMQSDKGSIPDRFSAQQFSDYHSELNMSSLELGDSALYFCASSFGVLINSPLHFGNGTRLTVT.

The chain joins TRBV6-5 to TRBJ1-4, with TRBD1 identical over 7 bases. The trim removed 0 bases at V and 8 bases at J, leaving 3 bases unmatched. Germline CDR1 is MNHEY and CDR2 is SVGAGI. The CDR3 contains 14 residues. The CDR3 nucleotides are TGTGCCAGCAGTTACTCCAGGGGGTGGGAAAAACTGTTTTTT. Translated, it gives CASSYSRGWEKLFF.

The gene calls are TRBV28 and TRBJ1-2; possible D gene TRBD1, 5 bases. The germline V gene encodes CDR1 MDHEN and CDR2 SYDVKM. The CDR3 contains 16 residues. The V end lost 5 bases, the J end lost 6 bases, and 22 bases lay between the germline ends. The CDR3 loop reads CASSPPGVPPLNGYTF. CDR3 nucleotides: TGTGCCAGCAGTCCCCCGGGGGTCCCCCCACTTAATGGCTACACCTTC.

The chain couples TRBV23-1 to TRBJ1-1; D may be TRBD1 (6 bases). TRBV23-1 is an open reading frame, and its role is uncertain. V lost 3 bases and J 3 bases, leaving 20 bases between the germline ends. This CDR3 comprises 17 residues. The CDR3 DNA reads as TGCGCCAGCAGTCACCTTGCGGGGGGCCTGGGGGACACTGAAGCTTTCTTT. Its protein product is CASSHLAGGLGDTEAFF.

The rearrangement joins TRBV6-2 or TRBV6-3 to TRBJ1-5; no firm D call. The CDR3 is made up of 13 amino acids. Deletions cut 4 bases from V and 5 bases from J, with 9 bases between. The germline V gene encodes CDR1 MNHEY and CDR2 SVGEGT. CDR3 region: CASSWALYQPQHF. The CDR3 DNA reads as TGTGCCAGCAGTTGGGCTCTCTATCAGCCCCAGCATTTT.

The V call is TRBV19, the J call TRBJ1-1; no clear D gene. Looked up from germline, CDR1 is LNHDA and CDR2 is SQIVND (reference sequence). V lost 7 bases and J 4 bases, leaving 10 bases between the germline ends. The CDR3 is made up of 12 amino acids. CDR3 sequence (DNA): TGTGCCAGTATGACGGGCCTCACTGAAGCTTTCTTT. This encodes CASMTGLTEAFF.

This clone was seen more than once but under ten times. The CDR3 sequence: CASSILEGRKLFF. CDR3 in DNA: TGTGCCAGTAGTATTTTGGAGGGTAGAAAACTGTTTTTT. This chain joins TRBV19 and TRBJ1-4, with D hard to call. V lost 3 bases and J lost 10, with 12 bases in between. Germline V gives CDR1 LNHDA, CDR2 SQIVND (reference sequence). CDR3 length equals 13 residues. The variable domain in full, with the rest retrieved from reference TRBV19 and TRBJ1-4, is DGGITQSPKYLFRKEGQNVTLSCEQNLNHDAMYWYRQDPGQGLRLIYYSQIVNDFQKGDIAEGYSVSREKKESFPLTVTSAQKNPTAFYLCASSILEGRKLFFGSGTQLSVL.

The table lists this clone with a count of one. V usage is TRBV5-1 and J usage is TRBJ1-3; D unresolved. This CDR3 has 13 amino acids. Per germline, CDR1 SGHRS and CDR2 YFSETQ. V gave up 3 bases and J gave up 1 base, with 5 bases separating them. The DNA of the CDR3 is TGCGCCAGCAGCTCGACTTCTGGAAACACCATATATTTT. Translated: CASSSTSGNTIYF.

The chain employs TRBV29-1 and TRBJ1-4; D might be TRBD1 (5 bases). The CDR3 is 15 residues long. V was clipped by 0 bases and J by 7 bases, with 15 bases between them. Looked up from germline, CDR1 is SQVTM and CDR2 is ANQGSEA. The CDR3: CSVEDRGEPGEKLFF. The CDR3 coding sequence is TGCAGCGTTGAAGATCGAGGGGAGCCGGGTGAAAAACTGTTTTTT. The entire variable domain, with the rest obtained from reference TRBV29-1 and TRBJ1-4, is as follows: SAVISQKPSRDICQRGTSLTIQCQVDSQVTMMFWYRQQPGQSLTLIATANQGSEATYESGFVIDKFPISRPNLTFSTLTVSNMSPEDSSIYLCSVEDRGEPGEKLFFGSGTQLSVL.

The chain has TRBV7-9 and TRBJ2-5; D perhaps matches TRBD1 (5 bases). Per germline, CDR1 SEHNR and CDR2 FQNEAQ (reference sequence). V was clipped by 4 bases and J by 5 bases, with 11 bases between them. The CDR3 is made up of 13 amino acids. The CDR3 coding sequence is TGTGCCAGCAGCTACCAGGGTGGGGAGACCCAGTACTTC. It translates to CASSYQGGETQYF.

The chain carries TRBV6-5 and TRBJ2-2; TRBD2 agrees at 8 bases. J was trimmed by 1 base and V by 2 bases; bases with no gene match: 3. CDR1 and CDR2 (germline): MNHEY, SVGAGI. CDR3 size: 16 residues. CDR3 protein: CASSYAGGGNTGELFF. The CDR3 DNA reads TGTGCCAGCAGTTACGCGGGGGGCGGGAACACCGGGGAGCTGTTTTTT.

This clone was found a few times. The same CDR3 is also encoded by other DNA sequences in this sample. This chain connects TRBV28 to TRBJ2-7; no definite D call. Germline CDR1 MDHEN, CDR2 SYDVKM. V lost 2 bases and J 4 bases, leaving 3 bases between the germline ends. The CDR3 is 11 residues long. The CDR3 loop reads CASSLGYEQYF. The CDR3 DNA reads as TGTGCCAGCAGTTTAGGGTACGAGCAGTACTTC.

The rearrangement links TRBV7-8 to TRBJ1-1; tentative D call: TRBD1 (5 bases). V was trimmed by 5 bases and J by 3 bases, leaving 10 bases between them. The CDR3 runs 13 residues. Germline CDR1 is SGHVS and CDR2 is FQNEAQ. In DNA, the CDR3 is TGTGCCAGCAGCCCGCAGGGCCACACTGAAGCTTTCTTT. This translates into CASSPQGHTEAFF.

The chain joins TRBV28 to TRBJ2-7; the D gene could be TRBD1 or TRBD2 (5 bases each). From germline, CDR1 is MDHEN and CDR2 SYDVKM. The V gene lost 6 bases and the J gene lost 1 base, with 10 bases spanning the gap. The CDR3 length is 13 residues. The CDR3 DNA is TGTGCCAGCAGCAGGGACGCATCCTACGAGCAGTACTTC. Protein: CASSRDASYEQYF.

The genes are TRBV3-1 (or the pseudogene TRBV3-2) and TRBJ2-2, with D possibly matching TRBD2 (5 bases). The V end was cut by 4 bases, the J end by 6 bases, with 15 bases between. This CDR3 spans 15 amino acids. Germline-derived CDR1 and CDR2 are LGHDT and YNNKEL (reference sequence). The CDR3 here is CASSPGLTLAGELFF. The CDR3 nucleotides are TGTGCCAGCAGCCCTGGACTGACCTTAGCCGGGGAGCTGTTTTTT.

The genes are TRBV6-4 and TRBJ2-1; TRBD2 matches at 8 bases. V was pared by 6 bases and J by 7 bases, with 14 bases of the junction left unmatched. The CDR3 sequence is 16 residues long. Germline V gene lookup returns CDR1 MRHNA and CDR2 SNTAGT. The CDR3 loop is CASSLNSGVGRNEQFF. The CDR3, as DNA: TGTGCCAGCAGCTTAAATAGCGGGGTGGGAAGGAATGAGCAGTTCTTC.

This clone showed up just once. The chain carries TRBV27 and TRBJ1-5, with TRBD1 as a possible D gene (6 bases). With 4 bases removed from V and 0 bases from J, the gap between germline ends came to 10 bases. This CDR3 has 15 amino acids. Germline V gives CDR1 MNHEY, CDR2 SMNVEV (reference sequence). This CDR3 is CASSWAGASNQPQHF. The CDR3 nucleotides read TGTGCCAGCAGTTGGGCAGGGGCTAGCAATCAGCCCCAGCATTTT.

V usage is TRBV5-1 and J usage is TRBJ1-2; 10 nucleotides align to TRBD1. Germline CDR1 and CDR2: SGHRS and YFSETQ. The junction had 8 bases not matched to a gene; V was cut back by 3 bases and J by 6 bases. CDR3 size: 15 residues. The CDR3 nucleotides are TGCGCCAGCAGCTGGACCGGGACAGGGGCTGATGGCTACACCTTC. Amino acid sequence: CASSWTGTGADGYTF.

V and J are TRBV30 and TRBJ1-2; D may be TRBD1 (6 bases). V lost 3 bases, J lost 2 bases, and 10 bases lay in between. Germline V CDR1 and CDR2: GTSNPN, SVGIG (reference sequence). The CDR3 consists of 13 residues. The CDR3 DNA sequence: TGTGCCTGGAGGGGGGCAGCAAACTATGGCTACACCTTC. The encoded protein is CAWRGAANYGYTF.

This sequence joins TRBV5-5 and TRBJ2-5, with TRBD1 identical over 12 bases. The germline V gene has CDR1 SGHKS and CDR2 YYEKEE (reference sequence). The CDR3 totals 15 residues. V lost 2 bases and J lost 4; bases outside the gene matches: 3. CDR3: CASSLGTGGAETQYF. For the CDR3, the DNA is TGTGCCAGCAGCTTAGGGACAGGGGGCGCAGAGACCCAGTACTTC.

The rearrangement links TRBV7-9 to TRBJ2-2, with D tentatively TRBD1 or TRBD2 (6 bases each). This CDR3 has 15 amino acids. Germline-derived CDR1 and CDR2 are SEHNR and FQNEAQ (reference sequence). Trimming took off 5 bases at V and 6 bases at J, with 16 bases between the two ends. CDR3 DNA: TGTGCCAGCAGCCAGGGGATTCTAGCGCCCGGGGAGCTGTTTTTT. It is translated as CASSQGILAPGELFF. The variable domain in full, with the rest retrieved from reference TRBV7-9 and TRBJ2-2, is DTGVSQNPRHKITKRGQNVTFRCDPISEHNRLYWYRQTLGQGPEFLTYFQNEAQLEKSRLLSDRFSAERPKGSFSTLEIQRTEQGDSAMYLCASSQGILAPGELFFGEGSRLTVL.

The chain carries TRBV7-9 and TRBJ2-3; 9 bases line up with TRBD1. This CDR3 comprises 15 residues. J gave up 4 bases and V 3 bases, and 5 bases lay outside the gene matches. CDR1 is SEHNR and CDR2 is FQNEAQ in the germline V gene (reference sequence). CDR3 nucleotides: TGTGCCAGCAGCTTGGGGGACAGGGACCCAGATACGCAGTATTTT. It encodes CASSLGDRDPDTQYF.